This T cell receptor beta chain came from a study of T cell responses to AZD1222 COVID-19 vaccine. For the study at large: Second-dose intervals of approximately 4 or approximately 12 weeks were pooled. Study results and limitations: Of spike-specific TCRs, nearly half reportedly target regions left unmutated in variants. Seropositive status at baseline applied to only five or six AZD1222 recipients. Across the whole spike, CD4 TCRs peaked at regions 160-218 and 743-854.

Measured with immunoSEQ multiplex PCR; TCRdb has only the in-frame clones, and not every one. The table records 90,000 to 110,000 clones, 82% of them present only once. In regard to this clone: Its specificity is not known.

After removal of 3 bases from V and 6 bases from J, the junction contained 10 bases not matched to a gene. Germline V lookup: CDR1 MNHNS, CDR2 SASEGT. The CDR3 is 16 amino acids. The clonotype originates from an adult in good health. Sequenced here: peripheral blood, sampled on day 0 of AZD1222 vaccination. V gene TRBV6-1 combines with J gene TRBJ1-2; 10 bases are shared with TRBD1. The CDR3 DNA sequence: TGTGCCAGCAGTGACGGCCAGAGACAGGGGGCCGATGGCTACACCTTC. Protein sequence: CASSDGQRQGADGYTF.